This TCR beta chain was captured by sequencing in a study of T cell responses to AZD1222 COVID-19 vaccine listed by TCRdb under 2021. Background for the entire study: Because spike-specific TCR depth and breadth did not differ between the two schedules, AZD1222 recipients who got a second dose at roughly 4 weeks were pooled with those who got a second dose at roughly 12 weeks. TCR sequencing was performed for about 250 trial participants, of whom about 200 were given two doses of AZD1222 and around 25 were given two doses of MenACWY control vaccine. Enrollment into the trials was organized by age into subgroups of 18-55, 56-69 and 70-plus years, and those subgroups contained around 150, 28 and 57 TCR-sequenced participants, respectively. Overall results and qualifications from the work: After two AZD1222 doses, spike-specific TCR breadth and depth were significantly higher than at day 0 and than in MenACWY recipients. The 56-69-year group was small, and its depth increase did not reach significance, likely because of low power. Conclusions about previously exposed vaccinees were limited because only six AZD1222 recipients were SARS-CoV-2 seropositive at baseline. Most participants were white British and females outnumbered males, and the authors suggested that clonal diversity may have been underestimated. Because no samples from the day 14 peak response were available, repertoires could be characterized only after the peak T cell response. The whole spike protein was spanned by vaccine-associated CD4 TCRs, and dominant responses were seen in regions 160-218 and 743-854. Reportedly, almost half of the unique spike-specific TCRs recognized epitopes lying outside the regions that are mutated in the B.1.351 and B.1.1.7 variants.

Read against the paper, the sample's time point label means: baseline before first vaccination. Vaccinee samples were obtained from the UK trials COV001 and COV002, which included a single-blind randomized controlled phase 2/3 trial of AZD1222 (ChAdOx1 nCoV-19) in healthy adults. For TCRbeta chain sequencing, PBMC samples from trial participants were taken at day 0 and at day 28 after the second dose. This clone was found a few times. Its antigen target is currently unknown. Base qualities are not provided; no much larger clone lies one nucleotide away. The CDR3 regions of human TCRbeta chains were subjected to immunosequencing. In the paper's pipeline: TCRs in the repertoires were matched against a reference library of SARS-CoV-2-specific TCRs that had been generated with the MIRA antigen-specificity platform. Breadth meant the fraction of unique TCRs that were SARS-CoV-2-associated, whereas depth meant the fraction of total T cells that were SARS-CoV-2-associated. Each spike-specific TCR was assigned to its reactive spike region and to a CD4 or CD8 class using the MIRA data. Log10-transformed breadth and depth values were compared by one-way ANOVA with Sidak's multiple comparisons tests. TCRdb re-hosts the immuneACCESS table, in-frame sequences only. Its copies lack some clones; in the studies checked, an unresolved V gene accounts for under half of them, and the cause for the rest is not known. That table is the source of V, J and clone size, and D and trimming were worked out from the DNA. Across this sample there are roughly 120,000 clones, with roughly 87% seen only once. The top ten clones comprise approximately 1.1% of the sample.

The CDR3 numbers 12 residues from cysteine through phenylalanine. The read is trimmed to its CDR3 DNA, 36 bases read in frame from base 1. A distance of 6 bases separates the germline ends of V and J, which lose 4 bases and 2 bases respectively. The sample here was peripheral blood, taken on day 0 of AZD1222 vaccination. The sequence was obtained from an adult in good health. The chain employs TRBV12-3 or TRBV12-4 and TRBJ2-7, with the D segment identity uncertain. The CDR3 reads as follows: CASSSAAYEQYF. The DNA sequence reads TGTGCCAGCAGTTCGGCTGCCTACGAGCAGTACTTC.